This T cell receptor beta chain was captured by sequencing in a study of blood T cells in healthy people across ages. In the study overall: There was about one barcoded beta molecule captured by template switching per two T cells. General study points: Observed TCR beta diversity per million T cells went down as age went up. This fall followed a roughly linear course with age.

This clonotype was observed a few times. The antigen is unknown. Isolation per sample recovered at least 6 million PBMCs. The second PCR ran about 6 to 12 cycles with a sample-barcoded 5' primer and J-beta primers. All cDNA molecules were each tagged by a template-switch adaptor with 12 random nucleotides. One entry per CDR3 protein results from TCRdb running MiXCR on the 5' RACE reads. This table holds about 800,000 distinct CDR3 sequences, over 45% found once. The source material was blood. The origin of this receptor is a man aged 30 to 45 in good health.

Here the CDR3 DNA reads TGTGCCAGCAGCACCGGAGGGGGCTACACCTTC. Its protein product is CASSTGGGYTF. The chain joins TRBV6-2 or TRBV6-3 to TRBJ1-2; D is uncertain. CDR1 is MNHEY and CDR2 is SVGEGT in the germline V gene. V dropped 6 bases and J dropped 8 bases, with 10 bases sitting between them. The CDR3 consists of 11 residues.